Sequencing of this T cell receptor (beta chain) was carried out in a study of blood T cell repertoires in COVID-19. In the study overall: There were acute and convalescent COVID-19 samples, and they came from the United States, Italy and Spain.

J lost 7 bases, V lost 5 bases, and 9 bases had no gene match. From germline, CDR1 is SNHLY and CDR2 FYNNEI. This CDR3 is 16 amino acids long. Ages ranged from about 18 to 90 years, with residence in about 24 US areas. Exposed study participants had met a COVID-19 case within 2 weeks before entry. As processed by the authors: Quantification of nucleated cells was approximated via reference gene primer amplification. TCRdb's table, derived via immunoSEQ multiplex PCR, lists solely in-frame clones and lacks some. The V and J calls and clone size were taken over from that table, and D and trimming were inferred from the DNA. The sample has about 180,000 clones; over 70% are singletons. This clone occurred a few times.

The chain recombines TRBV2 with TRBJ2-1; TRBD2 matches at 12 bases. Source material: PBMCs or T cells enriched from blood (not recorded which). The receptor's source is a man aged 55 to 70 who had been exposed to COVID-19. In DNA, the CDR3 is TGTGCCAGCAGTAAAACGGCTAGCGGGAGGGGAAATGAGCAGTTCTTC. It translates to CASSKTASGRGNEQFF. Full variable domain (rest looked up from reference TRBV2 and TRBJ2-1): EPEVTQTPSHQVTQMGQEVILRCVPISNHLYFYWYRQILGQKVEFLVSFYNNEISEKSEIFDDQFSVERPDGSNFTLKIRSTKLEDSAMYFCASSKTASGRGNEQFFGPGTRLTVL.